This T cell receptor (beta chain) was observed in a study of cytomegalovirus exposure and HLA in healthy donors. PCR amplification relied on 60 Vbeta primers (plus 13 Jbeta primers). TCRdb keeps only in-frame clones here, not all; method: immunoSEQ multiplex PCR. The repertoire has a few hundred thousand clones, roughly 80% of them found once; the top ten carry under 0.25%. Study outcomes and limitations: Prediction of most subjects' HLA-A and HLA-B alleles by TCR beta sequences was reportedly accurate. Likely technical artifact: a cluster of highly shared sequence variants. There were reportedly fewer N-insertions in an Asian-associated ancestry cluster than the roughly 670-donor mean, in a later analysis.

Comments on this clone: Antigen specificity is unknown.

The clonotype was recovered from a girl aged 2 to 10 in good health and CMV-seronegative. The sample comprised PBMCs.

CDR3 DNA: TGTGCCAGCAGCCAAGATTCGAACAGGGGCACTGAAGCTTTCTTT. Translation: CASSQDSNRGTEAFF. The V call is TRBV4-2, the J call TRBJ1-1; 7 bases line up with TRBD1. This CDR3 comprises 15 residues. Germline V lookup: CDR1 LGHNA, CDR2 YNFKEQ. J gave up 4 bases and V 0 bases, and 5 bases lay outside the gene matches.